This T cell receptor beta chain is drawn from a study of blood T cell repertoires in COVID-19. Those who participated ranged in age from roughly 18 to 90 years and resided in approximately 26 US areas. Under the authors' procedure: Estimation of nucleated cell counts relied on the amplification of reference gene primers. The assay was immunoSEQ multiplex PCR, and TCRdb's table has in-frame clones only and misses some. V and J calls and clone size are given by that table; D and trimming were obtained from the DNA. The data contain 220,000 or so clones, approximately 80% of them singletons. Germline V gene lookup returns CDR1 LNHDA and CDR2 SQIVND (reference sequence). J lost 7 bases, V lost 3 bases, and 7 bases had no gene match. This CDR3 has 14 amino acids.

This receptor was identified in a woman aged 60-70 years who had recovered from COVID-19. V gene TRBV19 combines with J gene TRBJ1-1; the match to TRBD1 covers 8 bases. The sample consisted of PBMCs or T cells enriched from blood (not recorded which). For the CDR3, the DNA is TGTGCCAGTAGTATCAGGGGGCAAGTTATTGAAGCTTTCTTT. Translating gives CASSIRGQVIEAFF.